Presented here are 2 T cell receptor beta chains from one specimen sequenced in a study of cytomegalovirus exposure and HLA in healthy donors. The PCR contained 60 Vbeta and 13 Jbeta primers. Assay: immunoSEQ multiplex PCR; the TCRdb copy retains only in-frame clones and omits some. The sample yields some 120,000 clones, 65% to 85% seen once. The sample comprised PBMCs. These receptor sequences come from a woman between 35 and 50 years old in good health and CMV-seropositive.

V and J are TRBV19 and TRBJ2-2, with D maybe TRBD1 (6 bases). CDR3 length: 14 amino acids. Trimming stripped 10 bases from V and 5 bases from J, with 17 bases between. The V gene's germline CDR1 is LNHDA and CDR2 SQIVND (reference sequence). CDR3 region: CAIRTGTRTGELFF. CDR3 coding DNA: TGTGCCATTCGGACCGGGACAAGGACCGGGGAGCTGTTTTTT.

The chain carries TRBV4-2 and TRBJ2-5; 8 positions match TRBD2. The ends lost 2 bases at V and 1 base at J; junction bases unmatched: 12. The CDR3 length is 18 residues. The germline gives CDR1 LGHNA, CDR2 YNFKEQ. CDR3 in DNA: TGTGCCAGCAGCCAAAAGGTGGGCGCTAGCGGGTTCCAAGAGACCCAGTACTTC. Residues: CASSQKVGASGFQETQYF.